This T cell receptor beta chain comes out of a study of cytomegalovirus exposure and HLA in healthy donors. PCR primers comprised 60 Vbeta and 13 Jbeta primers. Assay used: immunoSEQ multiplex PCR; TCRdb lists only in-frame clones, some missing. The data show about 220,000 clones, 80% to 85% seen once. Trimming pared 4 bases from V and 0 bases from J, leaving 13 bases between. CDR3 size: 16 residues. Per germline, CDR1 MNHEY and CDR2 SMNVEV (reference sequence). The source material was PBMCs. This receptor was obtained from a boy aged 2 to 9 in good health and CMV-seronegative. V gene TRBV27 combines with J gene TRBJ2-1; D is unclear. In DNA, the CDR3 is TGTGCCAGCAGTTCCTATAGCCCGAGCTCCTACAATGAGCAGTTCTTC. Protein: CASSSYSPSSYNEQFF.